This T cell receptor beta chain was obtained from a study of blood T cell repertoires in COVID-19 (dated by TCRdb to about 2020). The study in broad terms: Samples covering the acute and convalescent phases of COVID-19 were provided by collaborators in the United States, Italy and Spain. The sample metadata nearly always contained a de-identified subject ID, COVID-19 status, age in years and sex. The repertoires were released in a freely available public database intended as a resource for research on the immune response to SARS-CoV-2. The material from the prospective study consisted of cDNA or gDNA derived from T cells, B-cell-depleted T cells, or PBMCs. Subjects who had been exposed to COVID-19, were actively infected with it, or had recovered from it provided the deeply sampled blood TCRbeta repertoires that made up the dataset. The samples were drawn from the first 160 participants of the ongoing ImmuneRACE study and from 950 to 1,500 subjects provided by 6 global collaborators. Where available, HLA class I and class II types were obtained from metadata supplied by the sample provider rather than from assay-based typing. Study-wide findings and limitations: The amount of clinical and demographic metadata varied by source and participant and was provided uncurated.

The immunoSEQ Assay, a bias-controlled multiplex PCR, was used to amplify TCRbeta CDR3 regions from genomic DNA. As for the original processing: The number of nucleated cells in each sample was estimated by amplification of reference gene primers within the assay. To quantify the absolute abundance of each unique TCRbeta CDR3 rearrangement, sequence reads were collapsed and filtered. Productive Simpson clonality was computed per sample as the square root of Simpson's diversity index over productive rearrangements. This is the immuneACCESS table as TCRdb keeps it, with only in-frame sequences that have V and J called. A part of the clones is gone; compared with another copy, unresolved V genes explain less than half, and the rest is unexplained. V, J and clone size are taken as reported in that table, and D and trimming were inferred from the DNA itself. This sample has 130,000 to 150,000 clones in its table, and around four fifths of those were observed once. The ten largest account for around 3.1% of the sample.

Whole blood was collected in K2EDTA tubes by collaborating institutions according to the institutions' own protocols. For TCRbeta analysis, collaborators shipped samples as frozen whole blood, isolated PBMCs, or DNA extracted from either of those sample types. CDR1 and CDR2, looked up from the germline V gene, are MNHEY and SVGAGI. From cysteine to phenylalanine, the CDR3 is 15 amino acids long. Solely the CDR3 DNA is kept, with 45 bases framed from the first base. The germline V and J ends show losses of 5 bases and 7 bases respectively, and no gene match explains 11 bases of the junction. Comments on this clone: This clone's antigen is unknown. No per-base quality is available; no much larger clone lies one base away.

Sequencing was done on a sample of peripheral blood. This TCR was sampled from a middle-aged woman with active or convalescent COVID-19. The chain employs TRBV6-5 and TRBJ2-7; 10 nucleotides in the junction match TRBD1. CDR3 sequence: CASSRRDRGLQEQYF. The base sequence is TGTGCCAGCAGTCGCCGGGACAGGGGACTTCAGGAGCAGTACTTC.